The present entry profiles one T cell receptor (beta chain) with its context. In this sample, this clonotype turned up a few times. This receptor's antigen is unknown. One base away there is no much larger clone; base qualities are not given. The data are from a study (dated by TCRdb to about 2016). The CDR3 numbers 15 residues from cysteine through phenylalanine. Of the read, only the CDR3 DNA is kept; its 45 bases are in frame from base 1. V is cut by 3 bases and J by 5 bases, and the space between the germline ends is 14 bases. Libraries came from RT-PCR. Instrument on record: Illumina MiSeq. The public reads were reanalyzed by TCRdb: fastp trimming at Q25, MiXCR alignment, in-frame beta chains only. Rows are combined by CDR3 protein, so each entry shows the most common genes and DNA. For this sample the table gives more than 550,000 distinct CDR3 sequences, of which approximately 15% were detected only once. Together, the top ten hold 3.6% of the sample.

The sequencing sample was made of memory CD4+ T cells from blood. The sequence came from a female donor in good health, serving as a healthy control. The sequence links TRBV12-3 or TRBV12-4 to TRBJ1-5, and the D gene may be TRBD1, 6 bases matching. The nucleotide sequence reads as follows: TGTGCCAGCAGTTTTGGGGGGCGAGTCGATCAGCCCCAGCATTTT. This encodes CASSFGGRVDQPQHF.